Listed below are T cell receptor beta chains from one sample, sequenced in a study of regulatory T cells in long-lasting Graves disease. MiXCR, applied by TCRdb to the multiplex PCR reads, yields one record per CDR3 protein. The sample gives about 660,000 distinct CDR3 sequences, 30% of which show up once; about 42% is in the top ten. Material: peripheral blood mononuclear cells (PBMCs), obtained when the disease was refractory, from a patient treated with antithyroid drugs. These receptors came from a female donor with Graves disease. CDR3s include the opening cysteine and the closing phenylalanine or tryptophan. A D gene is named only where the DNA matches it firmly. Clone size is given for some rows only: seen once, a few or many times, or a class if the clone is expanded.

clone size	V gene	J gene	D gene	CDR3 DNA	CDR3 protein
NA	TRBV5-4	TRBJ2-7	NA	TGTGCCAGCAGCTTATCCCAGCACGCCTCGGACGAGCAGTACTTC	CASSLSQHASDEQYF
few	TRBV14	TRBJ1-6	NA	TGTGCCAGCAGCCAAGATCAGGGCTCGGTAACAGCCCTCCACTTT	CASSQDQGSVTALHF
NA	TRBV6-2/TRBV6-3	TRBJ1-2	TRBD1	TGTGCCAGCAGTTACTCGCAAACCAGGGGGAAGTACGGCTACACCTTC	CASSYSQTRGKYGYTF
NA	TRBV11-2	TRBJ2-2	TRBD1	TGTGCCAGCAGCTTGTACAGGGGCAGCGCCGGGGAGCTGTTTTTT	CASSLYRGSAGELFF
few	TRBV29-1	TRBJ1-1	NA	TGCAGCTCCCGTGGACCCATGAACACTGAAGCTTTCTTT	CSSRGPMNTEAFF
few	TRBV20-1	TRBJ2-7	NA	TGCAGTGCTAGAAGGGTTGGGGTGAGTGAGCAGTACTTC	CSARRVGVSEQYF
NA	TRBV7-3	TRBJ2-7	NA	TGTGCCAGCAGCGAATCCAGGGGCTACGAGCAGTACTTC	CASSESRGYEQYF
NA	TRBV6-1	TRBJ2-2	NA	TGTGCCAGCAGCCCTGACCCCACCGGGGAGCTGTTTTTT	CASSPDPTGELFF
many	TRBV12-5	TRBJ1-2	NA	TGTGCTAGTGGTTTGGCCGGGACTGAAGGCTACACCTTC	CASGLAGTEGYTF
NA	TRBV6-1	TRBJ2-7	TRBD2	TGTGCCAGCAGCTCAACCATGGGACTAGCGGGAGTGAACGAGCAGTACTTC	CASSSTMGLAGVNEQYF
few	TRBV7-2	TRBJ2-5	TRBD1	TGTGCCAGCAGCTTAAACAGGGGGCGAACGGAGACCCAGTACTTC	CASSLNRGRTETQYF
NA	TRBV12-3/TRBV12-4	TRBJ2-6	NA	TGTGCCAGCAGTTTTCGGGGGAGCACTGGGGCCAACGTCCTGACTTTC	CASSFRGSTGANVLTF
few	TRBV13	TRBJ1-2	NA	TGTGCCAGCGGGTCTGACAGGTATTATGGCTACACCTTC	CASGSDRYYGYTF
many	TRBV2	TRBJ1-6	NA	TGTGCCAGCAGTGGGGGTTCACCCCTCCACTTT	CASSGGSPLHF
few	TRBV2	TRBJ1-2	NA	TGTGCCAGCAGCCCGAAGGGGGTCGCGGGAGTCCGCGGCTACACCTTC	CASSPKGVAGVRGYTF
NA	TRBV20-1	TRBJ2-7	NA	TGCAGTGCTAGATCCGCGGGACCCTACGAGCAGTACTTC	CSARSAGPYEQYF
NA	TRBV20-1	TRBJ1-1	NA	TGCAGTGTTCCATACTTGAACACTGAAGCTTTCTTT	CSVPYLNTEAFF
few	TRBV6-2/TRBV6-3	TRBJ2-7	TRBD2	TGTGCCAGCAGTCTGGGACTACGCAACGAGCAGTACTTC	CASSLGLRNEQYF
many	TRBV6-5	TRBJ1-1	NA	TGTGCCAGCAGTTTTGGGGGGCGCGACACTGAAGCTTTCTTT	CASSFGGRDTEAFF